The 24 T cell receptor beta chains below all came from one sample that was sequenced in a study of blood T cell repertoires in COVID-19. Sequenced by immunoSEQ multiplex PCR; TCRdb stores in-frame clones only, minus some. The table records approximately 170,000 clones, approximately 95% of them present only once. The sample was peripheral blood. Source of these receptors: a woman in her sixties with COVID-19, enrolled during active disease.

The rearrangement joins TRBV7-9 to TRBJ2-2; maybe TRBD2 (6 bases). The CDR3 runs 15 residues. CDR1 and CDR2 (germline): SEHNR, FQNEAQ (reference sequence). V was cut by 5 bases and J by 1 base, with 11 bases left in between. DNA for the CDR3: TGTGCCAGCAGCCCCCAGGGACTGAACACCGGGGAGCTGTTTTTT. Translating it yields CASSPQGLNTGELFF.

This clone was detected once. This rearrangement joins TRBV10-3 to TRBJ2-3; D may be TRBD2 (6 bases). The germline V gene encodes CDR1 ENHRY and CDR2 SYGVKD. The CDR3 loop spans 16 amino acids. Trimming cost V 6 bases and J 0 bases, with 16 bases left between them. CDR3 in amino acids: CAISGIQLASTDTQYF. The CDR3 DNA reads as TGTGCCATCAGCGGGATACAACTAGCTAGCACAGATACGCAGTATTTT.

J is TRBJ1-2 and V is TRBV11-2; D gene unclear. Trimming cost V 5 bases and J 0 bases, with 10 bases left between them. From germline, CDR1 is SGHAT and CDR2 FQNNGV. CDR3 length equals 14 residues. CDR3: CASSPWRANYGYTF. For the CDR3, the DNA is TGTGCCAGCAGCCCCTGGAGAGCTAACTATGGCTACACCTTC.

The chain combines TRBV5-4 with TRBJ1-6, with TRBD1 identical over 8 bases. The germline CDR1 and CDR2 sequences are SGHNT and YYREEE (reference sequence). Trimming cost V 2 bases and J 7 bases; bases outside gene matches: 2. This CDR3 spans 14 amino acids. The CDR3 sequence is CASSFRDRNSPLHF. The CDR3 nucleotides read TGTGCCAGCAGCTTCCGGGACAGGAATTCACCCCTCCACTTT.

The chain recombines TRBV5-5 with TRBJ1-5; possibly TRBD1 for D (5 bases). Deletions cut 5 bases from V and 6 bases from J, with 18 bases between. The CDR3 runs to 15 residues. The germline gives CDR1 SGHKS, CDR2 YYEKEE (reference sequence). The DNA for the CDR3 is TGTGCCAGCAGTCCTGCCGGGGACTCTGGTCAGCCCCAGCATTTT. Translated, it gives CASSPAGDSGQPQHF.

The rearrangement links TRBV11-2 to TRBJ1-4; perhaps TRBD1 as D (5 bases). Looked up from germline, CDR1 is SGHAT and CDR2 is FQNNGV. Trimming shortened V by 4 bases and J by 2 bases, and 8 bases separated the two germline ends. This CDR3 contains 14 residues. The CDR3 DNA sequence: TGTGCCAGCAGCTCCCGACAGACTAATGAAAAACTGTTTTTT. As protein: CASSSRQTNEKLFF.

The chain links TRBV7-9 to TRBJ1-1; no firm D call. The CDR3 has 15 residues. V gave up 2 bases and J gave up 1 base, with 11 bases separating them. From germline, CDR1 is SEHNR and CDR2 FQNEAQ (reference sequence). In nucleotides, the CDR3 is TGTGCCAGCAGCTTAAGCTCGGTGAGGAACACTGAAGCTTTCTTT. Its translation is CASSLSSVRNTEAFF.

V usage is TRBV6-2 or TRBV6-3 and J usage is TRBJ1-6, with D perhaps TRBD1 (5 bases). Germline assignment: CDR1 MNHEY and CDR2 SVGEGT. The V end lost 5 bases, the J end lost 10 bases, and 12 bases lay between the germline ends. CDR3 length: 13 residues. The DNA of the CDR3 is TGTGCCAGCAGTATCCCGGGGGGATCACCCCTCCACTTT. It codes for CASSIPGGSPLHF.

V usage is TRBV19 and J usage is TRBJ1-5; D unclear. Germline assignment: CDR1 LNHDA and CDR2 SQIVND (reference sequence). V lost 3 bases and J 2 bases, leaving 14 bases between the germline ends. CDR3 length: 16 amino acids. The CDR3 loop is CASSMGSRRRNQPQHF. DNA of the CDR3: TGTGCCAGTAGTATGGGCAGCCGGAGGCGCAATCAGCCCCAGCATTTT.

V gene TRBV7-6 combines with J gene TRBJ2-5, with 11 bases matching TRBD1. V lost 2 bases, J lost 5 bases, and 10 bases stayed unmatched. The germline CDR1 and CDR2 sequences are SGHVS and FNYEAQ. The CDR3 is made up of 17 amino acids. CDR3 sequence: CASSLTPGQGVGETQYF. In DNA form, the CDR3 reads TGTGCCAGCAGCTTAACCCCGGGACAGGGGGTGGGTGAGACCCAGTACTTC.

CDR3 nucleotide sequence: TGTGCCAGCAGCTTGCAACCGACAGGTTTGGTGAGTGGCACTGAAGCTTTCTTT. Protein: CASSLQPTGLVSGTEAFF. The chain links TRBV5-5 to TRBJ1-1, with D possibly matching TRBD1 (6 bases). The CDR3 contains 18 residues. CDR1 is SGHKS, CDR2 YYEKEE, per germline (reference sequence). With 1 base removed from V and 4 bases from J, the gap between germline ends came to 23 bases.

The chain recombines TRBV4-3 with TRBJ1-2; D is unclear. The length of the CDR3 is 13 residues. Trimming pared 0 bases from V and 0 bases from J, leaving 2 bases between. Per germline, CDR1 LGHNA and CDR2 YSLEER. The CDR3 sequence: CASSQDTNYGYTF. CDR3 coding DNA: TGCGCCAGCAGCCAAGACACTAACTATGGCTACACCTTC.

This clone came up once. The chain couples TRBV5-4 to TRBJ2-5; no reliable D call. V dropped 0 bases and J dropped 5 bases, with 5 bases sitting between them. Per germline, CDR1 SGHNT and CDR2 YYREEE (reference sequence). CDR3 length: 12 amino acids. CDR3 sequence: CASSLDGETQYF. In DNA, the CDR3 is TGTGCCAGCAGCTTGGACGGGGAGACCCAGTACTTC.

The chain has TRBV3-1 (or the pseudogene TRBV3-2) and TRBJ1-2; D ambiguous. V dropped 0 bases and J dropped 2 bases, with 10 bases sitting between them. The CDR3 runs to 15 residues. Germline CDR1 reads LGHDT; CDR2 reads YNNKEL (reference sequence). CDR3 sequence reads: CASSQDLKPNYGYTF. The DNA for the CDR3 is TGTGCCAGCAGCCAAGACCTAAAACCAAACTATGGCTACACCTTC.

This clone came up once. The CDR3 DNA reads TGCGCCAGCAGCCAAGATTCGACAGGGGGTGGCACTGAAGCTTTCTTT. Amino acids: CASSQDSTGGGTEAFF. The V gene is TRBV4-3, the J gene TRBJ1-1; 9 positions agree with TRBD1. With 0 bases clipped from V and 4 bases from J, the junction kept 6 bases outside the gene matches. The CDR3 runs 16 residues. CDR1 LGHNA and CDR2 YSLEER come from the germline V gene.

The genes are TRBV19 and TRBJ2-7, with TRBD1 identical over 7 bases. Germline loops: CDR1 LNHDA, CDR2 SQIVND (reference sequence). Trimming took 6 bases from V and 3 from J; bases not matched to a gene: 5. CDR3 size: 13 residues. Written as DNA, the CDR3 is TGTGCCAGTAGGGATAGGGGGCACTACGAGCAGTACTTC. Amino acid sequence: CASRDRGHYEQYF.

The chain combines TRBV19 with TRBJ1-2, with a weak D call TRBD1 (5 bases). V was cut by 4 bases and J by 7 bases, with 22 bases left in between. The CDR3 has 16 amino acids. CDR1 LNHDA and CDR2 SQIVND come from the germline V gene (reference sequence). DNA of the CDR3: TGTGCCAGTAGTAGGTATTCGGGCTCCAGGGAGGTTGGCTACACCTTC. This codes for CASSRYSGSREVGYTF. The full variable domain, rest sourced from reference TRBV19 and TRBJ1-2, is DGGITQSPKYLFRKEGQNVTLSCEQNLNHDAMYWYRQDPGQGLRLIYYSQIVNDFQKGDIAEGYSVSREKKESFPLTVTSAQKNPTAFYLCASSRYSGSREVGYTFGSGTRLTVV.

The CDR3: CASRSGGGYNEQFF. The CDR3 nucleotides are TGTGCCAGCAGGTCGGGGGGGGGATACAATGAGCAGTTCTTC. J is TRBJ2-1 and V is TRBV6-6; 8 nucleotides agree with TRBD2. Per the germline V gene, CDR1 is MNHNY and CDR2 is SVGAGI (reference sequence). The CDR3 is 14 amino acids. Trimming at V came to 6 bases and at J to 4 bases, leaving 5 bases not matched to a gene.

The chain carries TRBV19 and TRBJ2-1; the match to TRBD2 covers 15 bases. In germline, CDR1 is LNHDA, CDR2 SQIVND (reference sequence). This CDR3 has 17 residues. V lost 4 bases and J lost 7; bases outside the gene matches: 8. This CDR3 is CASSTRTSGGALNEQFF. The DNA of the CDR3 is TGTGCCAGTAGTACCCGGACTAGCGGGGGGGCCCTGAATGAGCAGTTCTTC. Drawing the rest from reference TRBV19 and TRBJ2-1, the complete variable domain is DGGITQSPKYLFRKEGQNVTLSCEQNLNHDAMYWYRQDPGQGLRLIYYSQIVNDFQKGDIAEGYSVSREKKESFPLTVTSAQKNPTAFYLCASSTRTSGGALNEQFFGPGTRLTVL.

The chain couples TRBV18 to TRBJ1-5; TRBD1 matches at 9 bases. Germline assignment: CDR1 KGHSH and CDR2 LQKENI. There are 15 residues in the CDR3. Losses at the gene ends were 3 bases for V and 4 bases for J; bases not matched to a gene: 4. CDR3 coding DNA: TGTGCCAGCTCACCCCAAGGGACAGGGAATCAGCCCCAGCATTTT. Its protein is CASSPQGTGNQPQHF.

This rearrangement joins TRBV6-2 or TRBV6-3 to TRBJ1-1; D is perhaps TRBD1 (6 bases). CDR1 and CDR2 (germline): MNHEY, SVGEGT. Trimming cost V 5 bases and J 2 bases, with 12 bases left between them. The CDR3 is made up of 14 amino acids. The CDR3 reads CASSRETGNTEAFF. Written as DNA, the CDR3 is TGTGCCAGCAGTAGGGAGACAGGAAACACTGAAGCTTTCTTT.

The J gene is TRBJ1-4, the V gene TRBV19; D is uncertain. Trimming stripped 5 bases from V and 0 bases from J, with 10 bases between. The CDR3 contains 15 residues. CDR1 is LNHDA, CDR2 SQIVND, per germline (reference sequence). Here the CDR3 DNA reads TGTGCCAGTAGTCCGAACACAGCAACTAATGAAAAACTGTTTTTT. It translates to CASSPNTATNEKLFF.

The chain joins TRBV4-1 to TRBJ1-1; 7 positions agree with TRBD1. CDR1 and CDR2 (germline): MGHRA, YSYEKL. V was pared by 4 bases and J by 6 bases, with 8 bases of the junction left unmatched. This CDR3 has 14 residues. CDR3 residues: CASSLPTGPAEAFF. The CDR3 nucleotides are TGCGCCAGCAGCCTTCCGACAGGGCCAGCTGAAGCTTTCTTT.

The CDR3 sequence: CASSPSLGAANTEAFF. CDR3 bases: TGTGCCAGCAGTCCCTCGCTGGGAGCGGCGAACACTGAAGCTTTCTTT. The V and J genes are TRBV28 and TRBJ1-1; D ambiguous. This CDR3 is built from 16 residues. Germline CDR1 and CDR2: MDHEN and SYDVKM. V was clipped by 5 bases and J by 1 base, with 17 bases between them. The whole variable domain, filled in from reference TRBV28 and TRBJ1-1, reads DVKVTQSSRYLVKRTGEKVFLECVQDMDHENMFWYRQDPGLGLRLIYFSYDVKMKEKGDIPEGYSVSREKKERFSLILESASTNQTSMYLCASSPSLGAANTEAFFGQGTRLTVV.